These 29 T cell receptor beta chains were sequenced from one sample in a study of Ad26.COV2.S vaccination and SARS-CoV-2 variants. Noted treatment: about 20 received Ad26.COV2.S at low or high dose, single or two shots; roughly 5 received placebo; per-sample allocation not given. The samples were gathered on day 63 after the first injection of vaccine or placebo. Assay used: immunoSEQ multiplex PCR; TCRdb lists only in-frame clones, some missing. The data show hundreds of thousands of clones, 87% seen once. The input for sequencing was peripheral blood, taken in a trial of Ad26.COV2.S vaccine versus placebo. These receptors originate from a person between 18 and 60 years old who received the Ad26.COV2.S COVID-19 vaccine or a placebo.

The chain has TRBV10-3 and TRBJ2-7, with a weak D call TRBD2 (6 bases). Trimming removed 10 bases at V and 3 bases at J, with 16 bases between. The length of the CDR3 is 13 residues. Germline CDR1 is ENHRY and CDR2 is SYGVKD. The CDR3 sequence is CATNGLSHYEQYF. For the CDR3, the DNA is TGTGCCACGAATGGACTAAGCCACTACGAGCAGTACTTC.

The V call is TRBV5-4, the J call TRBJ1-1, with 10 bases matching TRBD1. The CDR3 extends over 16 amino acids. V lost 0 bases to trimming and J lost 0 bases; unmatched junction nucleotides: 2. CDR1 is SGHNT and CDR2 is YYREEE in the germline V gene (reference sequence). The CDR3 coding sequence is TGTGCCAGCAGCTTGGGGGGACAGGGGATGAACACTGAAGCTTTCTTT. Its protein product is CASSLGGQGMNTEAFF.

The chain is built from TRBV7-8 and TRBJ1-1; 7 bases fit TRBD1. The CDR3 has 17 residues. J was trimmed by 2 bases and V by 4 bases; bases with no gene match: 13. CDR1 and CDR2 from the germline V gene are SGHVS and FQNEAQ. CDR3 residues: CASSSPPGQQPNTEAFF. DNA of the CDR3: TGTGCCAGCAGCTCACCCCCGGGACAGCAACCCAACACTGAAGCTTTCTTT.

The chain uses TRBV5-4 and TRBJ2-5; possibly TRBD2 for D (5 bases). The CDR3 has 14 residues. Germline V gene sequence: CDR1 SGHNT, CDR2 YYREEE (reference sequence). Trimming took off 3 bases at V and 2 bases at J, with 11 bases between the two ends. The CDR3 region has the DNA TGTGCCAGCAGCTCCCGGGAACTACAAGAGACCCAGTACTTC. It specifies CASSSRELQETQYF.

V gene TRBV29-1 combines with J gene TRBJ1-1; the D is unclear. The CDR3 is made up of 13 amino acids. With 4 bases removed from V and 3 bases from J, the gap between germline ends came to 12 bases. Germline-derived CDR1 and CDR2 are SQVTM and ANQGSEA. This chain's CDR3 is CSVGSLRDTEAFF. The CDR3 coding sequence is TGCAGCGTTGGCTCCCTTAGGGACACTGAAGCTTTCTTT.

CDR3: CAWSVRAGYQPQHF. The CDR3 coding sequence is TGTGCCTGGAGTGTACGGGCAGGGTATCAGCCCCAGCATTTT. The chain recombines TRBV30 with TRBJ1-5; tentative D call: TRBD1 (5 bases). Between the trimmed V and J ends, which lost 0 bases and 5 bases, there was a span of 11 bases. The length of the CDR3 is 14 residues. Germline CDR1 reads GTSNPN; CDR2 reads SVGIG (reference sequence).

The V call is TRBV11-2, the J call TRBJ2-1; TRBD2 agrees at 10 bases. CDR1 is SGHAT, CDR2 FQNNGV, per germline. After removal of 4 bases from V and 4 bases from J, the junction contained 4 bases not matched to a gene. CDR3 size: 15 residues. This chain's CDR3 is CASSSLAGRYNEQFF. The DNA of the CDR3 is TGTGCCAGCAGCTCACTAGCGGGGCGGTACAATGAGCAGTTCTTC.

The chain is built from TRBV4-3 and TRBJ1-2; 7 bases map to TRBD1. This CDR3 is built from 14 residues. The germline gives CDR1 LGHNA, CDR2 YSLEER. V shed 1 base, J shed 4 bases, and the junction held 3 bases outside the gene matches. CDR3 sequence: CASSQVTGRYGYTF. CDR3 DNA: TGCGCCAGCAGCCAAGTGACAGGGCGCTATGGCTACACCTTC.

The sample holds one count of this clone. V usage is TRBV7-3 and J usage is TRBJ2-3; TRBD2 might be the D (5 bases). Germline V lookup: CDR1 SGHTA, CDR2 FQGTGA. Trimming shortened V by 4 bases and J by 0 bases, and 11 bases separated the two germline ends. This CDR3 region has 15 residues. CDR3 DNA: TGTGCCAGCAGCTCTACCGGGGAAAGCACAGATACGCAGTATTTT. Its translation is CASSSTGESTDTQYF.

V and J are TRBV27 and TRBJ1-2; D call uncertain. There are 17 residues in the CDR3. The V gene lost 2 bases and the J gene lost 7 bases, with 23 bases spanning the gap. Germline V CDR1 and CDR2: MNHEY, SMNVEV (reference sequence). The CDR3 reads CASSLKAHSRPIVGYTF. CDR3 DNA: TGTGCCAGCAGTTTAAAAGCCCACAGCCGACCGATAGTTGGCTACACCTTC.

The table lists this clone with a count of one. The V call is TRBV9, the J call TRBJ2-1; 10 bases align to TRBD2. CDR1 SGDLS and CDR2 YYNGEE come from the germline V gene. V trimming: 7 bases; J trimming: 2 bases; junction bases outside the gene matches: 9. The length of the CDR3 is 16 residues. CDR3 DNA sequence: TGTGCCAGCTTGTCCCAGCGGGAGGGGGCCTACAATGAGCAGTTCTTC. Its translation is CASLSQREGAYNEQFF. The variable domain in full, completed from reference TRBV9 and TRBJ2-1, reads DSGVTQTPKHLITATGQRVTLRCSPRSGDLSVYWYQQSLDQGLQFLIQYYNGEERAKGNILERFSAQQFPDLHSELNLSSLELGDSALYFCASLSQREGAYNEQFFGPGTRLTVL.

In this sample, this clone turned up a few times. The V gene is TRBV4-1, the J gene TRBJ2-5; D is perhaps TRBD2 (6 bases). The germline gives CDR1 MGHRA, CDR2 YSYEKL. The CDR3 spans 15 residues. Trimming stripped 4 bases from V and 5 bases from J, with 17 bases between. The CDR3 nucleotides are TGCGCCAGCAGCCTTAGCGGAGGGGCGGGGGAGACCCAGTACTTC. Translating it yields CASSLSGGAGETQYF.

In this sample, this clone turned up a few times. The chain joins TRBV2 to TRBJ1-2; a weak D match, TRBD1 (6 bases). This CDR3 region has 12 residues. The V end lost 10 bases, the J end lost 7 bases, and 16 bases lay between the germline ends. From germline, CDR1 is SNHLY and CDR2 FYNNEI. The DNA of the CDR3 is TGTGCCACACTTGACAGGCGCGGTGGCTACACCTTC. This sequence encodes CATLDRRGGYTF.

V and J are TRBV6-5 and TRBJ2-5; perhaps D is TRBD1 or TRBD2 (5 bases each). Germline-derived CDR1 and CDR2 are MNHEY and SVGAGI. The CDR3 extends over 15 amino acids. V was shortened by 5 bases and J by 2 bases, with 15 bases between the two germline ends. CDR3 DNA sequence: TGTGCCAGCAGTCGGGACCCTCCTTGGCAAGAGACCCAGTACTTC. This encodes CASSRDPPWQETQYF.

The rearrangement uses TRBV19 and TRBJ2-5, with D possibly matching TRBD2 (6 bases). Trimming took 4 bases from V and 4 from J, leaving 19 bases between them. Germline V gives CDR1 LNHDA, CDR2 SQIVND (reference sequence). This CDR3 is built from 16 residues. The CDR3 reads CASSTIPGARGETQYF. CDR3 sequence (DNA): TGTGCCAGTAGTACCATACCGGGAGCCCGGGGAGAGACCCAGTACTTC.

The chain uses TRBV29-1 and TRBJ2-5, with D tentatively TRBD1 (6 bases). The germline CDR1 and CDR2 sequences are SQVTM and ANQGSEA. Trimming stripped 1 base from V and 7 bases from J, with 16 bases between. This CDR3 is built from 14 residues. CDR3 protein: CSVEVGHGSATQYF. CDR3 DNA: TGCAGCGTTGAAGTGGGACACGGATCTGCGACCCAGTACTTC.

This clone appeared once. This chain joins TRBV18 and TRBJ1-5; 7 positions match TRBD1. Looked up from germline, CDR1 is KGHSH and CDR2 is LQKENI. CDR3 size: 14 residues. With 3 bases clipped from V and 5 bases from J, the junction kept 4 bases outside the gene matches. CDR3 DNA sequence: TGTGCCAGCTCACCGGGGGACAGAGATCAGCCCCAGCATTTT. Translation: CASSPGDRDQPQHF.

The chain links TRBV4-2 to TRBJ1-1; no clear D gene. CDR1 LGHNA and CDR2 YNFKEQ come from the germline V gene. The length of the CDR3 is 14 residues. Trimming took 1 base from V and 4 from J, leaving 10 bases between them. The chain's CDR3 is CASSQARASTEAFF. The CDR3 DNA reads TGTGCCAGCAGCCAAGCAAGGGCGAGCACTGAAGCTTTCTTT.

The chain carries TRBV24-1 and TRBJ2-3; D is perhaps TRBD2 (6 bases). Germline values: CDR1 KGHDR, CDR2 SFDVKD. The germline V and J ends were trimmed by 4 bases and 2 bases, with 12 bases remaining between them. This CDR3 is built from 15 residues. The CDR3 nucleotides are TGTGCCACCAGTGACAGGCGGGACTTCACAGATACGCAGTATTTT. Amino acids: CATSDRRDFTDTQYF.

The chain uses TRBV30 and TRBJ2-1, with D uncertain. The germline V and J ends were trimmed by 4 bases and 3 bases, with 16 bases remaining between them. Germline values: CDR1 GTSNPN, CDR2 SVGIG (reference sequence). The CDR3 spans 15 residues. In DNA form, the CDR3 reads TGTGCCTGGACCCGCCGGACGGATATCTACAATGAGCAGTTCTTC. Residues: CAWTRRTDIYNEQFF.

CDR3 nucleotide sequence: TGTGCCAGCACCCGAGGGGACAGGGGGCAGTACACTGAAGCTTTCTTT. It translates to CASTRGDRGQYTEAFF. The chain has TRBV5-6 and TRBJ1-1; TRBD1 agrees at 12 bases. Germline V gives CDR1 SGHDT, CDR2 YYEEEE. The CDR3 is 16 residues long. The V and J ends lost 6 bases and 3 bases, in that order; junction bases with no gene match: 9.

The rearrangement uses TRBV5-1 and TRBJ2-7; D could derive from TRBD1 or TRBD2 (5 bases each). The CDR3 sequence is 15 residues long. The germline V gene has CDR1 SGHRS and CDR2 YFSETQ. V gave up 5 bases and J gave up 0 bases, with 15 bases separating them. CDR3: CASRPGALSSYEQYF. The CDR3 DNA follows: TGCGCCAGCAGGCCCGGGGCTTTGAGCTCCTACGAGCAGTACTTC.

The chain joins TRBV14 to TRBJ2-7; tentatively, D is TRBD2 (5 bases). Germline values: CDR1 SGHDN, CDR2 FVKESK. There are 13 residues in the CDR3. Trimming pared 4 bases from V and 2 bases from J, leaving 9 bases between. The CDR3 spells CASSRIGTYEQYF. The CDR3 DNA reads TGTGCCAGCAGCCGAATCGGGACCTACGAGCAGTACTTC.

This sequence joins TRBV4-1 and TRBJ1-6; 11 nucleotides match TRBD1. Trimming removed 0 bases from V and 3 bases from J; junction bases left unmatched: 7. Germline CDR1 is MGHRA and CDR2 is YSYEKL. This CDR3 spans 19 amino acids. The chain's CDR3 is CASSQDPDRGRVYNSPLHF. CDR3 in DNA: TGCGCCAGCAGCCAAGACCCGGACAGGGGGCGCGTCTATAATTCACCCCTCCACTTT.

This clone has a single count. The rearrangement uses TRBV3-1 (or the pseudogene TRBV3-2) and TRBJ1-2; D is possibly TRBD1 (5 bases). Germline CDR1 and CDR2: LGHDT and YNNKEL (reference sequence). V was pared by 0 bases and J by 4 bases, with 15 bases between. CDR3 length: 16 amino acids. CDR3 in amino acids: CASSQDVHGTIYGYTF. The CDR3 nucleotides are TGTGCCAGCAGCCAAGATGTACACGGGACTATCTATGGCTACACCTTC.

The chain couples TRBV29-1 to TRBJ1-4; D not certain. Germline V CDR1 and CDR2: SQVTM, ANQGSEA. V was shortened by 8 bases and J by 2 bases, with 9 bases between the two germline ends. The CDR3 covers 12 residues. CDR3 region: CSKPGTNEKLFF. Written as DNA, the CDR3 is TGCAGCAAACCTGGGACTAATGAAAAACTGTTTTTT.

The chain joins TRBV6-4 to TRBJ2-3, with 9 nucleotides matching TRBD2. CDR1 is MRHNA, CDR2 SNTAGT, per germline. Trimming took 5 bases from V and 2 from J; bases not matched to a gene: 2. This CDR3 is 14 amino acids long. DNA for the CDR3: TGTGCCAGCAGTTTAGCGGGGGACACAGATACGCAGTATTTT. Translating it yields CASSLAGDTDTQYF.

The chain combines TRBV30 with TRBJ1-5; D not resolved. The V gene's germline CDR1 is GTSNPN and CDR2 SVGIG (reference sequence). Trimming left V 5 bases short and J 0 bases short, with 5 bases between. This CDR3 has 12 residues. CDR3 sequence (DNA): TGTGCCTGGCAACTTAGCAATCAGCCCCAGCATTTT. Translation: CAWQLSNQPQHF.

This clone came up a few times. The gene calls are TRBV23-1 and TRBJ1-3; D remains ambiguous. TRBV23-1 is known as an ORF, though its function is uncertain. The V gene lost 1 base and the J gene lost 4 bases, with 5 bases spanning the gap. The CDR3 runs 13 residues. The CDR3 here is CASSQLQGNTIYF. The CDR3 DNA follows: TGCGCCAGCAGTCAATTACAGGGAAACACCATATATTTT.